This paragraph covers one TCR beta chain sequence. The table lists this clonotype with many counts. This clone's antigen is unknown. No base quality information exists; no much larger clone differs at one position. This entry comes from a study of spatial heterogeneity in lung cancer (dated by TCRdb to about 2019). Turning to the overall study: Beta-chain transcripts were consistently detected in greater numbers than alpha-chain transcripts, which likely reflects a higher abundance of beta-chain transcripts. In the raw uncorrected reads, each unique combination of TCR and UMI appeared more than ten times on average. TCR alpha and beta repertoires were quantitatively compared across multiple tumor regions, matched nontumor lung and blood in non-small cell lung cancer. TCR repertoire features were related to nonsynonymous mutation counts determined by whole-exome sequencing of tumor tissue. Both alpha and beta chains were TCR-sequenced in hundreds of tumor regions, 64 matched nontumor lung samples and around 50 PBMC samples obtained at surgery.

On the study overall, not on this receptor specifically: Additional single-cell paired TCR alpha and beta sequencing was considered necessary to confirm, at a functional level, the hypothesis that regional TCRs recognize regional mutations. Ubiquitous expanded tumor TCRs showed up in blood more often at tumor resection than at routine follow-up.

In the paper's terms, the time point label means: sample taken at primary tumor resection. TCR sequencing used whole RNA extracted from tumor and nontumor lung tissue, or from cryopreserved PBMC samples, without cell sorting. Samples were obtained from fewer than 80 patients with early-stage, untreated non-small cell lung cancer from the lung TRACERx cohort. Only patients with enough RNA available from two or more tumor regions were chosen for TCR sequencing. The library was prepared using 5' RACE. Sequencing was carried out with a NextSeq 500. In the TCR library protocol, a unique molecular identifier was attached to each TCR cDNA molecule so that PCR and sequencing errors could be corrected. The published analysis was carried out like this. TCR identification, UMI-based error correction and CDR3 extraction were all carried out with Decombinator tools. Expanded TCRs were defined as those above a frequency of 2 per 1,000, corresponding to the top 1% of the tumor frequency distribution. Renyi diversity was computed with the R vegan package after each repertoire had been subsampled 100 times to 5,000 TCRs. To build CDR3 similarity networks, amino acid triplet string-kernel similarity was used, and CDR3s were connected when their pairwise similarity was above 0.82. TCRdb reanalyzed the raw reads on its own, using fastp at Q25 for trimming and MiXCR for clone calling, and kept in-frame beta chains. CDR3 protein duplicates are merged, each entry listing the most common genes and DNA. The V and J calls here are based on TCRdb, not the publication. The table for this sample lists more than 45,000 distinct CDR3 sequences; 5.3% of them were counted only once. 8.5% to 14% of the sample rests with the top ten.

Spanning cysteine to phenylalanine, the CDR3 consists of 14 amino acids. Only the CDR3 DNA is retained, 42 bases long and in frame from the first base. Relative to germline, V is 0 bases shorter and J is 4 bases shorter, with 10 bases between their ends. The germline V gene supplies CDR1 SGHDT and CDR2 YYEEEE. This TCR derives from a male donor with early-stage non-small cell lung cancer. Material: PBMCs, obtained at surgery. This sequence uses TRBV5-6 and TRBJ1-2; the D gene lacks a confident call. The encoded CDR3 is CASSLDGDSYGYTF. In nucleotide form, the sequence is TGTGCCAGCAGCTTGGATGGGGATTCCTATGGCTACACCTTC.